The 22 T cell receptor beta chains below were found in one sample sequenced in a study of cytomegalovirus exposure and HLA in healthy donors (dated by TCRdb to about 2017). Libraries were constructed by the immunoSEQ multiplex PCR assay. The multiplex PCR relied on a mix of 60 forward primers for TCR Vbeta segments and 13 reverse primers for TCR Jbeta segments. TCRdb's version of the immuneACCESS table is confined to in-frame rearrangements and falls short of the full clone set. An unresolved V gene accounts for under half of the shortfall where checked; the remainder is of unknown origin. A total of approximately 100,000 clones appear in this sample, 66% of them only once. The ten largest clonotypes hold 2.5% to 4% of the sample. Sequencing used PBMCs. The receptors come from a woman aged 45 to 65 in good health and CMV-seronegative.

The gene calls are TRBV7-9 and TRBJ1-2; D perhaps matches TRBD1 (5 bases). Trimming pared 1 base from V and 4 bases from J, leaving 7 bases between. The length of the CDR3 is 13 residues. In germline, CDR1 is SEHNR, CDR2 FQNEAQ (reference sequence). CDR3: CASSLEGIYGYTF. The CDR3 coding sequence is TGTGCCAGCAGCTTAGAGGGGATCTATGGCTACACCTTC.

This clone was counted a few times. The chain has TRBV5-6 and TRBJ2-3; weak D call: TRBD1 (6 bases). V was shortened by 0 bases and J by 3 bases, with 14 bases between the two germline ends. Germline V gives CDR1 SGHDT, CDR2 YYEEEE. The length of the CDR3 is 16 residues. This chain's CDR3 is CASSLVLGARTDTQYF. CDR3 DNA sequence: TGTGCCAGCAGCTTGGTTCTGGGGGCGAGGACAGATACGCAGTATTTT.

The chain links TRBV7-2 to TRBJ1-4; D is uncertain. The germline V gene encodes CDR1 SGHTA and CDR2 FQGNSA. Trimming took 5 bases from V and 4 from J, leaving 8 bases between them. The CDR3 is 13 residues long. The CDR3 sequence is CASSPGLNEKLFF. The CDR3 coding sequence is TGTGCCAGCAGCCCTGGACTTAATGAAAAACTGTTTTTT.

This chain links TRBV11-2 with TRBJ1-1; 9 positions match TRBD1. The CDR3 is 14 residues long. Germline trimming cut 6 bases from V and 10 bases from J; bases unmatched to any gene: 12. Per germline, CDR1 SGHAT and CDR2 FQNNGV. CDR3 in amino acids: CASSRPGTGTRAFF. CDR3 bases: TGTGCCAGCAGTCGGCCCGGGACAGGGACACGAGCTTTCTTT.

The CDR3 DNA reads TGTGCCAGCAGCTTGGTCAGGTCGAATGGCTACACCTTC. It translates to CASSLVRSNGYTF. The chain uses TRBV5-6 and TRBJ1-2; D remains unclear. Per germline, CDR1 SGHDT and CDR2 YYEEEE. The CDR3 contains 13 residues. V shed 0 bases and J shed 6 bases, with 9 bases lying between them. The whole variable domain, filled in from reference TRBV5-6 and TRBJ1-2, reads DAGVTQSPTHLIKTRGQQVTLRCSPKSGHDTVSWYQQALGQGPQFIFQYYEEEERQRGNFPDRFSGHQFPNYSSELNVNALLLGDSALYLCASSLVRSNGYTFGSGTRLTVV.

The rearrangement links TRBV7-2 to TRBJ1-2; D is perhaps TRBD1 (6 bases). Trimming took off 10 bases at V and 0 bases at J, with 18 bases between the two ends. The CDR3 covers 15 residues. Germline CDR1 is SGHTA and CDR2 is FQGNSA. The CDR3 is CATPRYREANYGYTF. CDR3 sequence (DNA): TGTGCCACCCCGCGATACAGGGAAGCTAACTATGGCTACACCTTC.

V and J are TRBV4-1 and TRBJ2-3; D unresolved. Germline-derived CDR1 and CDR2 are MGHRA and YSYEKL. The CDR3 length is 14 residues. The V end lost 1 base, the J end lost 2 bases, and 7 bases lay between the germline ends. CDR3: CASSQGLNTDTQYF. In nucleotides, the CDR3 is TGCGCCAGCAGCCAAGGACTTAACACAGATACGCAGTATTTT.

The chain links TRBV5-8 to TRBJ2-7; tentative D call: TRBD2 (7 bases). Germline V gene data show CDR1 as SGHTS and CDR2 as YDEGEE. V lost 4 bases and J lost 5, with 19 bases in between. This CDR3 region has 15 residues. DNA for the CDR3: TGTGCCAGCAGCCGACAAGGGGGGGGCCTACACGAGCAGTACTTC. This gives the protein CASSRQGGGLHEQYF.

J is TRBJ1-2 and V is TRBV5-4; D perhaps matches TRBD1 (6 bases). This CDR3 spans 17 amino acids. The germline V and J ends were trimmed by 4 bases and 7 bases, with 26 bases remaining between them. Per germline, CDR1 SGHNT and CDR2 YYREEE (reference sequence). CDR3 nucleotide sequence: TGTGCCAGCAGCACCGGGCGGGGGGCGAGTGGCGCTATTGGCTACACCTTC. Its protein is CASSTGRGASGAIGYTF. The full variable domain, its missing parts supplied by reference TRBV5-4 and TRBJ1-2, is ETGVTQSPTHLIKTRGQQVTLRCSSQSGHNTVSWYQQALGQGPQFIFQYYREEENGRGNFPPRFSGLQFPNYSSELNVNALELDDSALYLCASSTGRGASGAIGYTFGSGTRLTVV.

The chain recombines TRBV5-6 with TRBJ2-3; TRBD2 agrees at 8 bases. Germline CDR1 and CDR2: SGHDT and YYEEEE. This CDR3 contains 16 residues. V lost 0 bases and J lost 3; bases outside the gene matches: 6. CDR3 residues: CASSLAAGAPTDTQYF. The CDR3 nucleotides read TGTGCCAGCAGCTTGGCAGCGGGGGCACCGACAGATACGCAGTATTTT.

V gene TRBV7-8 combines with J gene TRBJ1-5, with D uncertain. Germline CDR1 SGHVS, CDR2 FQNEAQ. Trimming left V 6 bases short and J 2 bases short, with 8 bases between. This CDR3 comprises 13 residues. The chain's CDR3 is CASRGGGNQPQHF. CDR3 nucleotide sequence: TGTGCCAGCAGAGGAGGTGGCAATCAGCCCCAGCATTTT. The whole variable domain, filled in from reference TRBV7-8 and TRBJ1-5, reads GAGVSQSPRYKVAKRGQDVALRCDPISGHVSLFWYQQALGQGPEFLTYFQNEAQLDKSGLPSDRFFAERPEGSVSTLKIQRTQQEDSAVYLCASRGGGNQPQHFGDGTRLSIL.

The J gene is TRBJ2-2, the V gene TRBV5-1; the match to TRBD2 covers 11 bases. The CDR3 has 16 residues. Per germline, CDR1 SGHRS and CDR2 YFSETQ. V dropped 2 bases and J dropped 0; count of bases not matched to a gene: 0. As DNA, the CDR3 is TGCGCCAGCAGCTTTAGCGGGAGGGCGAACACCGGGGAGCTGTTTTTT. It codes for CASSFSGRANTGELFF.

The chain combines TRBV19 with TRBJ2-1, with 10 nucleotides matching TRBD2. After removal of 7 bases from V and 6 bases from J, the junction contained 9 bases not matched to a gene. In germline, CDR1 is LNHDA, CDR2 SQIVND (reference sequence). This CDR3 spans 15 amino acids. This CDR3 is CASTASGSMANEQFF. The CDR3 bases are TGTGCCAGTACGGCTAGCGGGAGTATGGCCAATGAGCAGTTCTTC. Full variable domain (remainder filled in from reference TRBV19 and TRBJ2-1): DGGITQSPKYLFRKEGQNVTLSCEQNLNHDAMYWYRQDPGQGLRLIYYSQIVNDFQKGDIAEGYSVSREKKESFPLTVTSAQKNPTAFYLCASTASGSMANEQFFGPGTRLTVL.

This chain uses TRBV6-4 with TRBJ2-2, with 10 bases aligning to TRBD2. V dropped 5 bases and J dropped 7; count of bases not matched to a gene: 4. The CDR3 has 14 residues. The V gene's germline CDR1 is MRHNA and CDR2 SNTAGT. CDR3 in amino acids: CASSPLAGVGELFF. The CDR3 nucleotides are TGTGCCAGCAGTCCTCTAGCGGGAGTCGGGGAGCTGTTTTTT.

V usage is TRBV7-3 and J usage is TRBJ2-1, with a weak D call TRBD1 (5 bases). This CDR3 has 16 amino acids. Trimming took 5 bases from V and 5 from J, leaving 19 bases between them. Germline V lookup: CDR1 SGHTA, CDR2 FQGTGA. For the CDR3, the DNA is TGTGCCAGCAGCCAGCGATATACCCTGGGGCACAATGAGCAGTTCTTC. This translates into CASSQRYTLGHNEQFF.

The V and J genes are TRBV19 and TRBJ2-7, with 8 nucleotides matching TRBD1. Per germline, CDR1 LNHDA and CDR2 SQIVND (reference sequence). The CDR3 consists of 19 residues. V shed 5 bases and J 0 bases; nucleotides not matched to a gene: 18. The CDR3 loop is CASSPIPKRQGKSSYEQYF. CDR3 in DNA: TGTGCCAGTAGTCCAATCCCGAAGAGACAGGGGAAGAGCTCCTACGAGCAGTACTTC.

This clone was seen once. The gene calls are TRBV4-2 and TRBJ2-2; D might be TRBD1 (5 bases). V lost 0 bases and J 4 bases, leaving 9 bases between the germline ends. Germline V gene lookup returns CDR1 LGHNA and CDR2 YNFKEQ. The CDR3 sequence is 15 residues long. The CDR3 region is CASSQEGPGTGELFF. DNA for the CDR3: TGTGCCAGCAGCCAAGAGGGGCCGGGCACCGGGGAGCTGTTTTTT.

This chain joins TRBV30 and TRBJ2-3, with D hard to call. The V gene lost 2 bases and the J gene lost 10 bases, with 7 bases spanning the gap. Germline values: CDR1 GTSNPN, CDR2 SVGIG (reference sequence). The CDR3 extends over 10 amino acids. The CDR3 loop is CAWSKTAQYF. The CDR3 region has the DNA TGTGCCTGGAGTAAAACGGCGCAGTATTTT.

The chain is built from TRBV7-9 and TRBJ2-3; 7 positions agree with TRBD2. Germline CDR1 reads SEHNR; CDR2 reads FQNEAQ (reference sequence). The length of the CDR3 is 16 residues. V was clipped by 1 base and J by 4 bases; unmatched bases: 8. The CDR3 region has the DNA TGTGCCAGCAGCTTAGACGGGACTCTAGCGGCAGATACGCAGTATTTT. Encoded protein: CASSLDGTLAADTQYF.

This clone was seen only once. The J gene is TRBJ1-1, the V gene TRBV19; no firm D call. The CDR3 is made up of 17 amino acids. Germline V gene data show CDR1 as LNHDA and CDR2 as SQIVND (reference sequence). V dropped 3 bases and J dropped 2 bases, with 19 bases sitting between them. CDR3: CASSMTMTALSNTEAFF. The DNA of the CDR3 is TGTGCCAGTAGTATGACCATGACTGCTCTTTCAAACACTGAAGCTTTCTTT.

This chain joins TRBV7-2 and TRBJ2-3, with TRBD2 matching over 7 bases. CDR1 is SGHTA and CDR2 is FQGNSA in the germline V gene. The ends lost 2 bases at V and 3 bases at J; junction bases unmatched: 8. The CDR3 runs 16 residues. The CDR3 sequence: CASSLFMGGNTDTQYF. The DNA for the CDR3 is TGTGCCAGCAGCTTATTTATGGGAGGGAATACAGATACGCAGTATTTT. The whole variable domain, filled in from reference TRBV7-2 and TRBJ2-3, reads GAGVSQSPSNKVTEKGKDVELRCDPISGHTALYWYRQSLGQGLEFLIYFQGNSAPDKSGLPSDRFSAERTGGSVSTLTIQRTQQEDSAVYLCASSLFMGGNTDTQYFGPGTRLTVL.

This chain connects TRBV27 to TRBJ1-2, with 7 positions matching TRBD1. Germline V CDR1 and CDR2: MNHEY, SMNVEV (reference sequence). V was pared by 6 bases and J by 0 bases, with 7 bases of the junction left unmatched. The CDR3 is 15 amino acids. CDR3 bases: TGTGCCAGCAGCAAGGACAGGACCACTAACTATGGCTACACCTTC. Translating it yields CASSKDRTTNYGYTF.